The clone carrying this TCR beta chain has ten or more counts. Both iRepertoire HTBI primers and Arm-PCR of CDR3 regions were used to build the TCR beta libraries. TCRdb passed the multiplex PCR reads through MiXCR, listing each CDR3 protein once. There are 550,000 to 600,000 distinct CDR3 sequences in the sample; about 16% occur only once, and 9.5% to 15% lies in the top ten. This record comes from a study of regulatory T cells in long-lasting Graves disease. The CDR3 consists of 14 residues. Germline V gene data show CDR1 as SEHNR and CDR2 as FQNEAQ (reference sequence). V was clipped by 5 bases and J by 1 base, with 9 bases between them. The sample's time point: newly diagnosed GD, antithyroid drugs for less than 3 months. From RNA extracted from PBMCs, the TCR library was made. EDTA tubes received around 9.9 milliliters of collected peripheral blood. These data were also reused for a study on T cells in Graves' hyperthyroidism and ophthalmopathy.

The material sequenced was peripheral blood mononuclear cells (PBMCs), taken at new diagnosis, from a patient treated with antithyroid drugs. The chain employs TRBV7-9 and TRBJ1-5, with a weak D call TRBD1 (5 bases). This sequence was found in a man aged 18 to 35 with Graves disease. Here the CDR3 reads CASSTGDSNQPQHF. The CDR3 DNA is TGTGCCAGCAGCACGGGGGACAGCAATCAGCCCCAGCATTTT.